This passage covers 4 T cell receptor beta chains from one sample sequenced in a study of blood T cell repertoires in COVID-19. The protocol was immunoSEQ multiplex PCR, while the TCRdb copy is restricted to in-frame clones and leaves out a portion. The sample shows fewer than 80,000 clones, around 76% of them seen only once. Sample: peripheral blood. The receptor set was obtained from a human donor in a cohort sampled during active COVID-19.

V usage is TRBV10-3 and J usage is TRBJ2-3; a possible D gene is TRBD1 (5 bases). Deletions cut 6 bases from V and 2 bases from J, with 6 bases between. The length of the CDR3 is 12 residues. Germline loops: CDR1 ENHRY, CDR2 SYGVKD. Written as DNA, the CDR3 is TGTGCCATCAGGGACAACACAGATACGCAGTATTTT. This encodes CAIRDNTDTQYF.

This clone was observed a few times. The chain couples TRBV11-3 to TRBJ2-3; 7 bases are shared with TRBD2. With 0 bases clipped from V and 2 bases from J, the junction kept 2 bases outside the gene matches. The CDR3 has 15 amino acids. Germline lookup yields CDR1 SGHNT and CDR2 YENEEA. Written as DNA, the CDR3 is TGTGCCAGCAGCTTAGATAGCGGGTCCACAGATACGCAGTATTTT. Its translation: CASSLDSGSTDTQYF.

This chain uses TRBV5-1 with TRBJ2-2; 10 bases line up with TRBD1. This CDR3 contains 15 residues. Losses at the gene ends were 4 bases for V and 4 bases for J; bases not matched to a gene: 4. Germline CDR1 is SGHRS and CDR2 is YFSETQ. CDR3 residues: CASSPGQGPTGELFF. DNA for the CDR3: TGCGCCAGCAGCCCGGGACAGGGGCCCACCGGGGAGCTGTTTTTT.

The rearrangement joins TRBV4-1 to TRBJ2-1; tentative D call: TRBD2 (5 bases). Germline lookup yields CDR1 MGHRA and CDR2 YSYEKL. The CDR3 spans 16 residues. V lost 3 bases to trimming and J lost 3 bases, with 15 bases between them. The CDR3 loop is CASSQTLSGNYNEQFF. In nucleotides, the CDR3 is TGCGCCAGCAGCCAGACCTTAAGCGGAAACTACAATGAGCAGTTCTTC.